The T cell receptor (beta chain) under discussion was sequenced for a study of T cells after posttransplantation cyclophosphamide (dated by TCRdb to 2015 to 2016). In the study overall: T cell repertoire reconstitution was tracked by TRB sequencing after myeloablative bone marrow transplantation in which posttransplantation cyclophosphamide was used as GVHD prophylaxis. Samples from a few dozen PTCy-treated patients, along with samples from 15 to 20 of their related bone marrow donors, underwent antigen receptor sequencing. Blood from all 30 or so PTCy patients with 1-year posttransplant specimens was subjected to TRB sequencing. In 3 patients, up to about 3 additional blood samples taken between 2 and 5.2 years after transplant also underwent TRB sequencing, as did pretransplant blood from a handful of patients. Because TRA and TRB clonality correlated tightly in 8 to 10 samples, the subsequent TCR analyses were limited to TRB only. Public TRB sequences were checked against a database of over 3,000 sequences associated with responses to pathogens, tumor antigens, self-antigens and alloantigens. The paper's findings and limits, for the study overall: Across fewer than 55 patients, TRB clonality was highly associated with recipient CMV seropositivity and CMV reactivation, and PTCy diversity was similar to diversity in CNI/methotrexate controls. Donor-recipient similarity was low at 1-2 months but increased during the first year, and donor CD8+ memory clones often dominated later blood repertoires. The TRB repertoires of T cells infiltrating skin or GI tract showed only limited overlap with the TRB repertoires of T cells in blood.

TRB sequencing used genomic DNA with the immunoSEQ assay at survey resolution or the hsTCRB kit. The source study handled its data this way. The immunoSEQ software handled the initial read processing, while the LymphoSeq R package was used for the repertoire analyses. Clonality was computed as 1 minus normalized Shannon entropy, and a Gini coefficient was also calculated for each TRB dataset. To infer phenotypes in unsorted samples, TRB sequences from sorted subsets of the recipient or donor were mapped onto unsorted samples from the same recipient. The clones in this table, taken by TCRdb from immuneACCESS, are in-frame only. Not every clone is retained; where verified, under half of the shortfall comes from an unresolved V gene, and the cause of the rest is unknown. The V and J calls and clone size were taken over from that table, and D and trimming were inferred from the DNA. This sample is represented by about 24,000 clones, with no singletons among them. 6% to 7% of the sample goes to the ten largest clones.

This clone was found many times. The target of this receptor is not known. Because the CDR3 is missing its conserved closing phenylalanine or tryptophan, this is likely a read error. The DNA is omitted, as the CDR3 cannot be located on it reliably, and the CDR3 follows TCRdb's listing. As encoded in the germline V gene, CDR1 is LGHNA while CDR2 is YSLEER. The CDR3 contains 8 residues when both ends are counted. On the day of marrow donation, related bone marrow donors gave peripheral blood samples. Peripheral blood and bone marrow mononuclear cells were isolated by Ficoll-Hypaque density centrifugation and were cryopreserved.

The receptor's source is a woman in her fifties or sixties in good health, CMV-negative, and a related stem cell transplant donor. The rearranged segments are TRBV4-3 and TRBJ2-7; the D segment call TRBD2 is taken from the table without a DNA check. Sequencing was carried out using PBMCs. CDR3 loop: CASSQASI.